The T cell receptor (beta chain) under discussion was sequenced for a study of T cells in localized non-small cell lung cancer. Study observations and caveats: Greater blood T cell density accompanied longer overall survival. Median detection of top 100 tumor clones in adjacent lung was around 57 clones. Peak T cell clonality was found in uninvolved adjacent lung, exceeding tumor. Heterogeneity within the tumor remains possible, as just one region underwent sequencing.

Clones were read by immunoSEQ multiplex PCR, and TCRdb kept only the in-frame ones, dropping some. This table has 25,000 to 35,000 clones, 91% appearing once. The V gene lost 2 bases and the J gene lost 9 bases, with 10 bases spanning the gap. The V gene's germline CDR1 is SNHLY and CDR2 FYNNEI. The CDR3 loop spans 12 amino acids. A remark on this clone: Antigen specificity is unknown.

The sequence derives from a man between 40 and 75 years old with stage II lung adenocarcinoma. The specimen comprised PBMCs, sampled before any cancer treatment. The chain recombines TRBV2 with TRBJ1-1; D not certain. CDR3 loop: CASSEIGQKAFF. CDR3 DNA sequence: TGTGCCAGCAGTGAAATAGGGCAGAAAGCTTTCTTT.